This TCR beta chain came from a study of blood T cell repertoires in COVID-19. The repertoire was sequenced with immunoSEQ multiplex PCR; TCRdb's copy has only in-frame clones and lacks some. This repertoire shows around 240,000 clones, 86% found once; its top ten account for just over 3%. Per the germline V gene, CDR1 is LNHDA and CDR2 is SQIVND (reference sequence). The CDR3 consists of 13 residues. Trimming shortened V by 6 bases and J by 2 bases, and 9 bases separated the two germline ends. The rearrangement links TRBV19 to TRBJ2-3, with a possible D match to TRBD2 (5 bases). The sequenced sample consisted of peripheral blood. This clonotype was sampled from a woman in her twenties or thirties who had recovered from COVID-19. CDR3 nucleotides: TGTGCCAGTAGATGGACTCACACAGATACGCAGTATTTT. Translation gives CASRWTHTDTQYF.